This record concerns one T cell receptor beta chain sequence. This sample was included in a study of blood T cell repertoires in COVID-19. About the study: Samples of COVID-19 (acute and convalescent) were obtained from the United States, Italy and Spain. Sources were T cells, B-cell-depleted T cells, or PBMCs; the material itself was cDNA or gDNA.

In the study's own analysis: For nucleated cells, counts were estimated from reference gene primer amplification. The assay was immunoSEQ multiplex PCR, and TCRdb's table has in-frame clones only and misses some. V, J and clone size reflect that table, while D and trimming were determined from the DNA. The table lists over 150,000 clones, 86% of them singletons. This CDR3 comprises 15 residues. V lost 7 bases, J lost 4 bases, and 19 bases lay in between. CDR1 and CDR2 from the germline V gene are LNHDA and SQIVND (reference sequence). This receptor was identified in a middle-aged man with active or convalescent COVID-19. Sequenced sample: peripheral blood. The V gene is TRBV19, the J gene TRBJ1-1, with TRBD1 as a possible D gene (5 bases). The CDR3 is CASTPGRGRRTEAFF. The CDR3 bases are TGTGCCAGTACTCCGGGGCGGGGGAGACGCACTGAAGCTTTCTTT.